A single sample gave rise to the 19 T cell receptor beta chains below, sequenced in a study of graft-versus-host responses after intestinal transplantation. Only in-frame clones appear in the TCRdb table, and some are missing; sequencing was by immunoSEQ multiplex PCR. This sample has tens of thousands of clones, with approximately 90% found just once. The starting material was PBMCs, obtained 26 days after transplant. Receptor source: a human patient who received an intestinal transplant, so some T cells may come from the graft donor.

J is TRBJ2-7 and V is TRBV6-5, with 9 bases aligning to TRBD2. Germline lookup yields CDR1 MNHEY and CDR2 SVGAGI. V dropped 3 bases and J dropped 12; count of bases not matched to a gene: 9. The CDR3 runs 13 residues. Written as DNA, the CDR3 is TGTGCCAGCAGTTATGGGTTAGCGGGAGATGTGTACTTC. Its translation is CASSYGLAGDVYF.

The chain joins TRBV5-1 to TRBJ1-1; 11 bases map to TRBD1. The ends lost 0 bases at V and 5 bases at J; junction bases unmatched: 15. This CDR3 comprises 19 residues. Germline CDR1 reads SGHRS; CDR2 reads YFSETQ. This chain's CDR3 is CASSLGGTGGRRHTTEAFF. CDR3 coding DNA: TGCGCCAGCAGCTTGGGGGGGACAGGGGGAAGAAGACACACGACTGAAGCTTTCTTT.

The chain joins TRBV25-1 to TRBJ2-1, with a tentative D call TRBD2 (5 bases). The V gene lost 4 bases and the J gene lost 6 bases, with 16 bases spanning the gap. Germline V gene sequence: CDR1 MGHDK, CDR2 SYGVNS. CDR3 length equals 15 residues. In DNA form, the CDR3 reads TGTGCCAGCAGTGGCGGAGGTTCTGGGTCCAATGAGCAGTTCTTC. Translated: CASSGGGSGSNEQFF.

The chain's CDR3 is CASSVGGTLLGEQYV. The DNA for the CDR3 is TGTGCCAGCAGTGTCGGAGGGACTCTGCTGGGGGAGCAGTACGTC. The chain recombines TRBV28 with TRBJ2-7, with D perhaps TRBD2 (6 bases). This CDR3 has 15 residues. Between the trimmed V and J ends, which lost 5 bases and 7 bases, there was a span of 21 bases. CDR1 is MDHEN, CDR2 SYDVKM, per germline.

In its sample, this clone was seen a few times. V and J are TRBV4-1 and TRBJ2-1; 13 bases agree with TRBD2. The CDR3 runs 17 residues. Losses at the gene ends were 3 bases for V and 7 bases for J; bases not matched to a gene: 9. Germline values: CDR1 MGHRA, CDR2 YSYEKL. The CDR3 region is CASSHPGLAGEANEQFF. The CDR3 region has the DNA TGCGCCAGCAGCCACCCAGGACTAGCGGGAGAAGCGAATGAGCAGTTCTTC.

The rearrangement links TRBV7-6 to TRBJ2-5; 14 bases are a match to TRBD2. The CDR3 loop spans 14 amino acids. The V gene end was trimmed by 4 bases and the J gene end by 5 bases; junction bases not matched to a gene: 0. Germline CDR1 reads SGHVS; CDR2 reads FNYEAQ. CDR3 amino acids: CASSWTSGGETQYF. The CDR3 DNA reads TGTGCCAGCAGCTGGACTAGCGGGGGGGAGACCCAGTACTTC. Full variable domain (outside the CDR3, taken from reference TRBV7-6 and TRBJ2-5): GAGVSQSPRYKVTKRGQDVALRCDPISGHVSLYWYRQALGQGPEFLTYFNYEAQQDKSGLPNDRFSAERPEGSISTLTIQRTEQRDSAMYRCASSWTSGGETQYFGPGTRLLVL.

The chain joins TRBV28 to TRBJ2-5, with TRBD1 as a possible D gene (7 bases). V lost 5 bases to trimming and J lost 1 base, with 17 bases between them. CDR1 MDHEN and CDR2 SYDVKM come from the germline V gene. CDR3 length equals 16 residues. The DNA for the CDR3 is TGTGCCAGCAGTAGGCCCCACAGGGGAGGCCAAGAGACCCAGTACTTC. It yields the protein CASSRPHRGGQETQYF.

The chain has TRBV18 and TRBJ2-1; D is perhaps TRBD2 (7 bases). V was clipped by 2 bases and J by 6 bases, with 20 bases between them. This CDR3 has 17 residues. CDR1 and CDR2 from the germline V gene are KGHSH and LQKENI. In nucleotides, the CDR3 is TGTGCCAGCTCACCAGACCCCCCGGGGGGCTCCGGCAATGAGCAGTTCTTC. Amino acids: CASSPDPPGGSGNEQFF.

DNA of the CDR3: TGCGCCAGCAGCCAAGATTGGCTGAACACTGAAGCTTTCTTT. Translating gives CASSQDWLNTEAFF. The V gene is TRBV4-1, the J gene TRBJ1-1, with D unresolved. Germline V gives CDR1 MGHRA, CDR2 YSYEKL. CDR3 size: 14 residues. V lost 0 bases and J lost 0, with 5 bases in between.

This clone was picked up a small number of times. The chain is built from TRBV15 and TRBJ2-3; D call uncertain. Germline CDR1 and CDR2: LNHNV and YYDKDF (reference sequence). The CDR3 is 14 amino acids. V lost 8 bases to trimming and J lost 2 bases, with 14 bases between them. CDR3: CATAVGAITDTQYF. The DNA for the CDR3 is TGTGCCACCGCGGTTGGTGCCATCACAGATACGCAGTATTTT.

The CDR3 sequence is CASSFGDPLANYGYTF. The CDR3 bases are TGTGCCAGCAGCTTTGGAGACCCTTTAGCTAACTATGGCTACACCTTC. The chain joins TRBV7-9 to TRBJ1-2; D is uncertain. V lost 3 bases and J lost 0, with 14 bases in between. The CDR3 consists of 16 residues. Germline V gene data show CDR1 as SEHNR and CDR2 as FQNEAQ (reference sequence).

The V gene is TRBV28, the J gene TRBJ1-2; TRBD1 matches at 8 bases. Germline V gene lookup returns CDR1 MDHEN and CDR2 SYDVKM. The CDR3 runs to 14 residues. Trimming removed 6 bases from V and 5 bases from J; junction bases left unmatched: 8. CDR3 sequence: CASRGRTGRYGYTF. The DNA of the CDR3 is TGTGCCAGCAGGGGTAGGACAGGGAGGTATGGCTACACCTTC.

CDR3 region: CASGLGSPGGADTQYF. The CDR3 DNA reads as TGTGCTAGTGGTTTGGGTTCTCCTGGGGGGGCAGATACGCAGTATTTT. The V call is TRBV12-5, the J call TRBJ2-3; TRBD2 agrees at 7 bases. CDR1 and CDR2 from the germline V gene are LGHNT and FRNRAP. The V segment lost 1 base and the J segment 4 bases; nucleotides outside the gene matches: 8. This CDR3 is built from 16 residues.

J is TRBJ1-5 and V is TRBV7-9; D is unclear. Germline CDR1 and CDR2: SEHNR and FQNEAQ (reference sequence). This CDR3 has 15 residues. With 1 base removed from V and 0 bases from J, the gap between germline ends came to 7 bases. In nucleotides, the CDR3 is TGTGCCAGCAGCTTAGGAGATTATAGCAATCAGCCCCAGCATTTT. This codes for CASSLGDYSNQPQHF.

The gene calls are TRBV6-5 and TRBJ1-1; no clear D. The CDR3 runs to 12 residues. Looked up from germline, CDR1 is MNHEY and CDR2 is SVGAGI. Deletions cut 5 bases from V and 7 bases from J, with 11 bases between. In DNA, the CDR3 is TGTGCCAGCAGTGAACTACCAATTGAAGCTTTCTTT. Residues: CASSELPIEAFF.

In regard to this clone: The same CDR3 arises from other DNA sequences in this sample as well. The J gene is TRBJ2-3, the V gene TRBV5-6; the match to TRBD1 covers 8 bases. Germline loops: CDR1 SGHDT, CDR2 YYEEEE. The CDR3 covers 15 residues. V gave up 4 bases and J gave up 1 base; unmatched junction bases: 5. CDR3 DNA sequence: TGTGCCAGCAGCCTTCCGGGACAGGGCACAGATACGCAGTATTTT. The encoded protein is CASSLPGQGTDTQYF.

The CDR3 spells CASSLAQGWNEQFF. CDR3 coding DNA: TGTGCCAGCAGTTTAGCCCAGGGTTGGAATGAGCAGTTCTTC. The chain couples TRBV27 to TRBJ2-1; TRBD1 is a possible D gene (5 bases). V was cut by 2 bases and J by 7 bases, with 12 bases left in between. This CDR3 is built from 14 residues. Per the germline V gene, CDR1 is MNHEY and CDR2 is SMNVEV (reference sequence).

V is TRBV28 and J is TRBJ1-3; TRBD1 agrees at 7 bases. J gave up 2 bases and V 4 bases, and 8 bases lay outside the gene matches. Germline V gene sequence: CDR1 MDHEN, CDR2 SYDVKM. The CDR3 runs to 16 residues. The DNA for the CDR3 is TGTGCCAGCAGTTCCTTGACAGGGATGGCTGGAAACACCATATATTTT. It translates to CASSSLTGMAGNTIYF.

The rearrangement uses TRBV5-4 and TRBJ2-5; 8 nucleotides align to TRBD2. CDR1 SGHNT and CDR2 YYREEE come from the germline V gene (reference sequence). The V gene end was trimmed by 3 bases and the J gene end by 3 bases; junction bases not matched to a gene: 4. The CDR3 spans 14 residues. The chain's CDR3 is CASSSSGGKETQYF. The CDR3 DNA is TGTGCCAGCAGCTCCAGCGGGGGAAAAGAGACCCAGTACTTC.